The 10 T cell receptor beta chains below come from one sample, sequenced in a study of T cell changes during pregnancy in multiple sclerosis. The protocol was immunoSEQ multiplex PCR, while the TCRdb copy is restricted to in-frame clones and leaves out a portion. The sample lists nearly 20,000 clones; about nine tenths were seen once. Sequences were derived from CD8+ T cells from peripheral blood mononuclear cells, sampled in the third trimester of pregnancy. These receptors originate from a female donor in good health, enrolled as a control in a pregnancy study.

This clone was seen just once. The chain is built from TRBV7-9 and TRBJ1-1; D gene uncertain. Trimming removed 5 bases at V and 1 base at J, with 17 bases between. Germline CDR1 and CDR2: SEHNR and FQNEAQ (reference sequence). The CDR3 sequence is 16 residues long. CDR3 residues: CASSTKRWHPNTEAFF. CDR3 nucleotide sequence: TGTGCCAGCAGCACCAAACGTTGGCACCCGAACACTGAAGCTTTCTTT.

This sequence joins TRBV27 and TRBJ2-5; 11 bases line up with TRBD1. This CDR3 has 17 amino acids. V gave up 4 bases and J gave up 2 bases; unmatched junction bases: 9. The germline V gene has CDR1 MNHEY and CDR2 SMNVEV (reference sequence). The CDR3: CASSSRDRGTWQETQYF. The CDR3 bases are TGTGCCAGCAGTTCCCGGGACAGGGGGACATGGCAAGAGACCCAGTACTTC.

For the CDR3, the DNA is TGTGCCAGCAAGGGGAGGGCGTTCAATCAGCCCCAGCATTTT. Translated, it gives CASKGRAFNQPQHF. The rearrangement uses TRBV6-1 and TRBJ1-5; D is possibly TRBD1 (5 bases). CDR3 size: 14 residues. V was shortened by 7 bases and J by 3 bases, with 13 bases between the two germline ends. Germline V gene lookup returns CDR1 MNHNS and CDR2 SASEGT.

This clone is deemed medium-sized. The chain joins TRBV6-4 to TRBJ2-3, with 10 bases matching TRBD2. Germline V gene data show CDR1 as MRHNA and CDR2 as SNTAGT. The V and J ends lost 3 bases and 3 bases, in that order; junction bases with no gene match: 6. The CDR3 sequence is 16 residues long. This CDR3 reads CASSEISGGATDTQYF. The CDR3 DNA sequence: TGTGCCAGCAGTGAGATCAGCGGGGGGGCGACAGATACGCAGTATTTT.

The chain carries TRBV4-3 and TRBJ2-7; 7 nucleotides align to TRBD1. The V segment lost 4 bases and the J segment 2 bases; nucleotides outside the gene matches: 5. This CDR3 contains 14 residues. Germline CDR1 is LGHNA and CDR2 is YSLEER. CDR3 in amino acids: CASSPRQGAYEQYF. CDR3 sequence (DNA): TGCGCCAGCAGCCCAAGACAGGGTGCCTACGAGCAGTACTTC.

J is TRBJ2-7 and V is TRBV5-4; D perhaps matches TRBD1 (6 bases). Per the germline V gene, CDR1 is SGHNT and CDR2 is YYREEE (reference sequence). V was pared by 3 bases and J by 7 bases, with 8 bases between. This CDR3 contains 11 residues. CDR3 nucleotide sequence: TGTGCCAGCAGCTCAGGACAGGAGCAGTACTTC. Its translation: CASSSGQEQYF. The whole variable domain, filled in from reference TRBV5-4 and TRBJ2-7, reads ETGVTQSPTHLIKTRGQQVTLRCSSQSGHNTVSWYQQALGQGPQFIFQYYREEENGRGNFPPRFSGLQFPNYSSELNVNALELDDSALYLCASSSGQEQYFGPGTRLTVT.

With respect to this clone: The junction and the germline gene differ at one end; a read error may be behind it. The chain links TRBV5-4 to TRBJ1-2, with 7 bases matching TRBD1. CDR3 length: 14 amino acids. CDR1 is SGHNT and CDR2 is YYREEE in the germline V gene (reference sequence). The CDR3 reads CASSQHNRGDGYTF. The DNA for the CDR3 is TGCGCCAGCAGCCAACATAACAGGGGAGATGGCTACACCTTC.

This chain connects TRBV13 to TRBJ1-1; 7 bases are shared with TRBD1. This CDR3 comprises 14 residues. V shed 5 bases, J shed 1 base, and the junction held 4 bases outside the gene matches. Germline V lookup: CDR1 PRHDT, CDR2 FYEKMQ (reference sequence). The CDR3 loop reads CASSPGQKNTEAFF. The CDR3 DNA is TGTGCCAGCAGCCCGGGACAGAAGAACACTGAAGCTTTCTTT. The full variable domain, with the rest looked up from reference TRBV13 and TRBJ1-1, is AAGVIQSPRHLIKEKRETATLKCYPIPRHDTVYWYQQGPGQDPQFLISFYEKMQSDKGSIPDRFSAQQFSDYHSELNMSSLELGDSALYFCASSPGQKNTEAFFGQGTRLTVV.

The V call is TRBV5-1, the J call TRBJ1-4, with D maybe TRBD1 (5 bases). The length of the CDR3 is 15 residues. Trimming removed 4 bases from V and 7 bases from J, with 17 bases in between. Germline V gene data show CDR1 as SGHRS and CDR2 as YFSETQ. The DNA for the CDR3 is TGCGCCAGCAGCCATTCAGCGGGGCAGGGTGAAAAACTGTTTTTT. It yields the protein CASSHSAGQGEKLFF.

This sequence joins TRBV4-1 and TRBJ2-1; D may be TRBD2 (8 bases). V was pared by 5 bases and J by 5 bases, with 16 bases between. Germline CDR1 is MGHRA and CDR2 is YSYEKL. The length of the CDR3 is 15 residues. Here the CDR3 reads CASSEGAGGNNEQFF. CDR3 bases: TGCGCCAGCAGCGAGGGGGCGGGGGGCAACAATGAGCAGTTCTTC.